The 9 T cell receptor beta chains listed next were all sequenced from one sample in a study of blood T cells in healthy people across ages. With a J-beta primer mix and a sample-barcoded 5' primer, a second PCR ran about 7 to 11 cycles. TCRdb passed the 5' RACE reads through MiXCR, listing each CDR3 protein once. The data contain some 900,000 distinct CDR3 sequences, under 50% of them seen just once; the ten biggest clones take up around 15%. What was sequenced was blood. The receptors come from a man aged 30-40 years in good health.

J is TRBJ1-5 and V is TRBV6-2 or TRBV6-3, with 10 bases aligning to TRBD1. V dropped 2 bases and J dropped 4; count of bases not matched to a gene: 8. This CDR3 has 17 residues. Germline CDR1 reads MNHEY; CDR2 reads SVGEGT. The DNA for the CDR3 is TGTGCCAGCAGTTACACGCCGGGACAGGGGTTTAATCAGCCCCAGCATTTT. Protein: CASSYTPGQGFNQPQHF.

The chain uses TRBV4-1 and TRBJ2-7; D could derive from TRBD1 or TRBD2 (5 bases each). Germline assignment: CDR1 MGHRA and CDR2 YSYEKL. This CDR3 region has 13 residues. V was cut by 5 bases and J by 4 bases, with 12 bases left in between. In nucleotides, the CDR3 is TGCGCCAGCAGCGAGGGACCGACTTACGAGCAGTACTTC. Translating gives CASSEGPTYEQYF.

This clonotype has a handful of counts. The genes are TRBV10-3 and TRBJ2-7; TRBD1 matches 8 bases. V was pared by 11 bases and J by 7 bases, with 19 bases of the junction left unmatched. The CDR3 contains 15 residues. Per the germline V gene, CDR1 is ENHRY and CDR2 is SYGVKD. This CDR3 reads CASNPGQATGGEQYF. CDR3 in DNA: TGTGCCTCTAATCCGGGACAGGCTACAGGAGGGGAGCAGTACTTC.

This clonotype has only one observation. V gene TRBV10-3 combines with J gene TRBJ2-3; 15 bases are a match to TRBD2. The CDR3 runs to 15 residues. Germline values: CDR1 ENHRY, CDR2 SYGVKD. Germline trimming cut 4 bases from V and 4 bases from J; bases unmatched to any gene: 0. In nucleotides, the CDR3 is TGTGCCATCAGTGGGACTAGCGGGGGGGCAGATACGCAGTATTTT. Its protein is CAISGTSGGADTQYF.

The chain combines TRBV6-2 or TRBV6-3 with TRBJ1-1, with D possibly being TRBD1 (5 bases). The CDR3 contains 14 residues. Germline V gene data show CDR1 as MNHEY and CDR2 as SVGEGT. V dropped 7 bases and J dropped 7 bases, with 19 bases sitting between them. The CDR3 DNA reads TGTGCCAGCACTCGAATGGGCAGGGCGGGTGAAGCTTTCTTT. It codes for CASTRMGRAGEAFF.

The chain uses TRBV14 and TRBJ2-7; TRBD2 aligns across 7 bases. CDR3 length: 14 amino acids. Germline loops: CDR1 SGHDN, CDR2 FVKESK. With 1 base clipped from V and 4 bases from J, the junction kept 4 bases outside the gene matches. The CDR3 loop is CASSQAGEGYEQYF. CDR3 sequence (DNA): TGTGCCAGCAGCCAAGCCGGGGAGGGGTACGAGCAGTACTTC.

The genes are TRBV20-1 and TRBJ1-2; D ambiguous. This CDR3 is built from 12 residues. From germline, CDR1 is DFQATT and CDR2 SNEGSKA (reference sequence). V was clipped by 3 bases and J by 9 bases, with 14 bases between them. CDR3 sequence: CSASGVVRSYTF. The CDR3, as DNA: TGCAGTGCTAGTGGGGTCGTCCGGAGCTACACCTTC.

This clonotype has only one observation. The chain carries TRBV28 and TRBJ2-7; TRBD1 matches 8 bases. Germline CDR1 is MDHEN and CDR2 is SYDVKM. This CDR3 comprises 15 residues. V gave up 6 bases and J gave up 3 bases; unmatched junction bases: 10. The CDR3 is CASRTPGQVSYEQYF. In DNA form, the CDR3 reads TGTGCCAGCAGGACCCCGGGACAGGTGAGCTACGAGCAGTACTTC.

This chain joins TRBV30 and TRBJ1-5; no definite D call. This CDR3 is 14 amino acids long. The germline V gene encodes CDR1 GTSNPN and CDR2 SVGIG (reference sequence). The V end lost 0 bases, the J end lost 2 bases, and 8 bases lay between the germline ends. The chain's CDR3 is CAWSVPEGNQPQHF. The CDR3 nucleotides read TGTGCCTGGAGTGTTCCTGAGGGCAATCAGCCCCAGCATTTT.